This note documents a single T cell receptor beta chain sequence. The same CDR3 arises from other DNA sequences in this sample as well. The sample belongs to a study of shared clonotypes between healthy human individuals. Germline assignment: CDR1 SEHNR and CDR2 FQNEAQ (reference sequence). The CDR3 is made up of 14 amino acids. V gave up 3 bases and J gave up 2 bases; unmatched junction bases: 4. The deep-level immunoSEQ assay was used. This table comes from immunoSEQ multiplex PCR, and its TCRdb copy is limited to in-frame clones, with some not included. The sample holds millions of clones, approximately 94% seen once. Positive CCR7 selection of CD45RO-negative cells yielded the naive CD8 cells, and terminally differentiated effector memory CD45RA+ cells were excluded.

The TCR was taken from a man aged 18 to 30 in good health. Input material: naive CD8+ T cells sorted from blood. The J gene is TRBJ2-7, the V gene TRBV7-9, with 7 bases fitting TRBD1. The CDR3 DNA sequence: TGTGCCAGCAGCTTCCGGGACAGTCCCTACGAGCAGTACTTC. It specifies CASSFRDSPYEQYF.